This TCR beta chain was obtained from a study of beta chain features in type 1 diabetes. About this clone: Its antigen remains unidentified.

Study results and caveats: Still unanswered here is whether HLA type influences TCRB rearrangement.

Since all of the isolated RNA was reverse transcribed, expressed TCRB transcripts were what got sequenced. Sequencing used immunoSEQ multiplex PCR; TCRdb keeps in-frame clones, though not all of them. The data hold just over 600,000 clones, with roughly a sixth observed a single time. Per donor, one heparinised blood draw averaged approximately 110 mL. CDR3 length equals 11 residues. Germline lookup yields CDR1 LGHNT and CDR2 FRNRAP. V gave up 7 bases and J gave up 6 bases, with 7 bases separating them. The J gene is TRBJ2-1, the V gene TRBV12-5; D gene ambiguous. The sequenced sample was naive CD4+ T cells from blood. The clonotype comes from a man in his late teens or twenties in good health. Written as DNA, the CDR3 is TGTGCTAGTGCCTTGGTCAATGAGCAGTTCTTC. Its protein is CASALVNEQFF.